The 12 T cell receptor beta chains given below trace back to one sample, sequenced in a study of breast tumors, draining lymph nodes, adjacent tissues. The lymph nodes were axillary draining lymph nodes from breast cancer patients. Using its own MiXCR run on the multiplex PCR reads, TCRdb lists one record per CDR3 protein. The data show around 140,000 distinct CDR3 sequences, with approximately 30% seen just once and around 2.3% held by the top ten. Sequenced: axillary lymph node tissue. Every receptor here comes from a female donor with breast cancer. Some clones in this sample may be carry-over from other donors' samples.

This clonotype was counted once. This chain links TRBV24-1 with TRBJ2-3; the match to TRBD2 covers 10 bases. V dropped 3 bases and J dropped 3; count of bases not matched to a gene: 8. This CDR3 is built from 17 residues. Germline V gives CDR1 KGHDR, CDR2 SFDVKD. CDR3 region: CATSDRTTSGVTDTQYF. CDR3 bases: TGTGCCACCAGTGATCGCACCACTAGCGGGGTGACAGATACGCAGTATTTT.

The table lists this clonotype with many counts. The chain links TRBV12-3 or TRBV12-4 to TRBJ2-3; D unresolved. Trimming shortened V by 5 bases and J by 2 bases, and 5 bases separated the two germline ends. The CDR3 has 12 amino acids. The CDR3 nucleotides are TGTGCCAGCAGTGTCCTCACAGATACGCAGTATTTT. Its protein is CASSVLTDTQYF.

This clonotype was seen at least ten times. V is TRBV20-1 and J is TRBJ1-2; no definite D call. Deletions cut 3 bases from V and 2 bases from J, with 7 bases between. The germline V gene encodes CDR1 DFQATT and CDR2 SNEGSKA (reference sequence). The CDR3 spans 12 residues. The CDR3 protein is CSASPENYGYTF. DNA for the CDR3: TGCAGTGCTAGCCCGGAGAACTATGGCTACACCTTC.

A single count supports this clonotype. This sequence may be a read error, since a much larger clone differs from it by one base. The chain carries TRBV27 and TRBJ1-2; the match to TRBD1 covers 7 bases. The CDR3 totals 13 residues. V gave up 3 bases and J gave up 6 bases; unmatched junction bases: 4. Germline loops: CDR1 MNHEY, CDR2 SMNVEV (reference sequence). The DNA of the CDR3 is TGTGCCAGCAGTTTGGGGGGACAGAATGGCTACACCTTC. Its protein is CASSLGGQNGYTF.

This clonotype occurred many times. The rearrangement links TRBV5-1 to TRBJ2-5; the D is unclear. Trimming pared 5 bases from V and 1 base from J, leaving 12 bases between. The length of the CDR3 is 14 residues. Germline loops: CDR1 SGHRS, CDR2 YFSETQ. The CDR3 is CASSTPATQETQYF. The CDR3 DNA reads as TGCGCCAGCAGTACTCCCGCCACCCAAGAGACCCAGTACTTC.

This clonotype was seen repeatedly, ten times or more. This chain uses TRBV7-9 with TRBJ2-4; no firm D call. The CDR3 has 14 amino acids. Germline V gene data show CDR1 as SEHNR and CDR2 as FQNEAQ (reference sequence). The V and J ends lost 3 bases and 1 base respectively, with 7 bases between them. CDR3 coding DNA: TGTGCCAGCAGCTTCGGAGAGGCCAAAAACATTCAGTACTTC. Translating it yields CASSFGEAKNIQYF.

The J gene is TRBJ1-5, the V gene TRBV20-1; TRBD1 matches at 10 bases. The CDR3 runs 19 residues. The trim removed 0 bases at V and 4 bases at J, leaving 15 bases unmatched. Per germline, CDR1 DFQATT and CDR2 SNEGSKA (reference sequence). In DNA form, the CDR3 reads TGCAGTGCTAGAGATCCAAGCGTTGACAGGGGGCTAGGTAATCAGCCCCAGCATTTT. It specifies CSARDPSVDRGLGNQPQHF.

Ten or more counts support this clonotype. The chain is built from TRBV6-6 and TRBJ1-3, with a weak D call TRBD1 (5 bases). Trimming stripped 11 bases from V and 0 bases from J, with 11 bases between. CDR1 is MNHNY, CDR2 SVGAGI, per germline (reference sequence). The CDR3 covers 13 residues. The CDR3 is CALGGASGNTIYF. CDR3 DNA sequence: TGTGCCCTCGGGGGAGCCTCTGGAAACACCATATATTTT.

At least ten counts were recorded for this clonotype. CDR3 nucleotide sequence: TGTGCCAGTAGTATGAAGGGGTCCTCTGGGGCCAACGTCCTGACTTTC. It yields the protein CASSMKGSSGANVLTF. The chain carries TRBV19 and TRBJ2-6; possibly TRBD1 for D (5 bases). CDR3 length equals 16 residues. The V and J ends lost 3 bases and 0 bases respectively, with 9 bases between them. The V gene's germline CDR1 is LNHDA and CDR2 SQIVND (reference sequence). Variable domain in full (rest from reference TRBV19 and TRBJ2-6): DGGITQSPKYLFRKEGQNVTLSCEQNLNHDAMYWYRQDPGQGLRLIYYSQIVNDFQKGDIAEGYSVSREKKESFPLTVTSAQKNPTAFYLCASSMKGSSGANVLTFGAGSRLTVL.

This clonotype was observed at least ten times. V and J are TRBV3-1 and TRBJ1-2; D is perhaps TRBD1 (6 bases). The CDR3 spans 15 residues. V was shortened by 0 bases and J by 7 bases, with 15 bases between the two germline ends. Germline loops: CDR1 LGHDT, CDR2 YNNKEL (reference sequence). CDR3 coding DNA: TGTGCCAGCAGCCAAGAAGGACAAGGAGGGGGTGGCTACACCTTC. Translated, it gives CASSQEGQGGGGYTF. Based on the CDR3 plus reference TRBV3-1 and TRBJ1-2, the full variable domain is DTAVSQTPKYLVTQMGNDKSIKCEQNLGHDTMYWYKQDSKKFLKIMFSYNNKELIINETVPNRFSPKSPDKAHLNLHINSLELGDSAVYFCASSQEGQGGGGYTFGSGTRLTVV.

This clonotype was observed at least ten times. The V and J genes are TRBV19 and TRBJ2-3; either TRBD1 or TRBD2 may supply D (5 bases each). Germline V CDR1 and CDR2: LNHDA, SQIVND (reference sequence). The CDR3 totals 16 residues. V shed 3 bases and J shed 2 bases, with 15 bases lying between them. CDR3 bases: TGTGCCAGTAGTATTGGGGACGGAACTGACACAGATACGCAGTATTTT. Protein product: CASSIGDGTDTDTQYF.

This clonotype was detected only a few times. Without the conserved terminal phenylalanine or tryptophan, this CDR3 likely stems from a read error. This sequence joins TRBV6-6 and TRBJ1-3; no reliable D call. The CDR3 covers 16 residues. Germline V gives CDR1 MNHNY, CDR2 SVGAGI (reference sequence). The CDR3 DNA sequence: TGTGCCAGCAGTTACTCTGGAACTTTCTCTGGAAGCACCATATATTAT. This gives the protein CASSYSGTFSGSTIYY.